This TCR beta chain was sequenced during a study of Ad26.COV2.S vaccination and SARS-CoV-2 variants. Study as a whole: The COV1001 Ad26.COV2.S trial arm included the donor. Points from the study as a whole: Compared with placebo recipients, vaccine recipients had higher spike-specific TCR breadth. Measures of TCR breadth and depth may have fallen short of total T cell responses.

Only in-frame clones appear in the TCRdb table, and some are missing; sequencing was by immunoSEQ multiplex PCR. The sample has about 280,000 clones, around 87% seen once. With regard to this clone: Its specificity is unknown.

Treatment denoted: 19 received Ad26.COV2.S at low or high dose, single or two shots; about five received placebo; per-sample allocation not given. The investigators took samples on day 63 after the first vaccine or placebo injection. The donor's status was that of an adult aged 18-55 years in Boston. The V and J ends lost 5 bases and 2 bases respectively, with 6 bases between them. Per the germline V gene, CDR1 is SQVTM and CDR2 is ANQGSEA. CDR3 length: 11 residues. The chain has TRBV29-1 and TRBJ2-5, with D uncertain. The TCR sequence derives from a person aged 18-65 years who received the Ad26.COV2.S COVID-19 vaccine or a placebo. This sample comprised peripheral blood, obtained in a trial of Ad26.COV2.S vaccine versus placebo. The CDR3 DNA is TGCAGCGTTCCCTTTCAAGAGACCCAGTACTTC. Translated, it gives CSVPFQETQYF. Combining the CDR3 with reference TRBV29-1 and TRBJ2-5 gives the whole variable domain SAVISQKPSRDICQRGTSLTIQCQVDSQVTMMFWYRQQPGQSLTLIATANQGSEATYESGFVIDKFPISRPNLTFSTLTVSNMSPEDSSIYLCSVPFQETQYFGPGTRLLVL.